The 8 T cell receptor beta chains reported below all come from one sample, sequenced in a study of shared clonotypes between healthy human individuals. The repertoire was sequenced with immunoSEQ multiplex PCR; TCRdb's copy has only in-frame clones and lacks some. The data hold under 2,500,000 clones, with 95% observed a single time. The sample was naive CD4+ T cells sorted from blood. Subset specified: CD45RA+ positively selected. The receptors originated from a man aged 18 to 30 in good health.

The chain joins TRBV28 to TRBJ1-2; 7 bases fit TRBD1. CDR1 is MDHEN and CDR2 is SYDVKM in the germline V gene. Trimming took 6 bases from V and 8 from J; bases not matched to a gene: 9. This CDR3 is built from 13 residues. The CDR3 nucleotides read TGTGCCAGCAGAATTTCCAGGGGGGAAGGCTACACCTTC. The encoded protein is CASRISRGEGYTF.

The chain employs TRBV19 and TRBJ2-3, with 8 bases fitting TRBD1. V lost 10 bases, J lost 4 bases, and 7 bases stayed unmatched. The CDR3 is 13 residues long. Germline values: CDR1 LNHDA, CDR2 SQIVND (reference sequence). In DNA form, the CDR3 reads TGTGCCACGAGGACAGGGTCCCCAGATACGCAGTATTTT. Its protein product is CATRTGSPDTQYF.

J is TRBJ1-6 and V is TRBV6-5; TRBD1 matches at 8 bases. The V and J ends lost 0 bases and 9 bases, in that order; junction bases with no gene match: 7. The germline gives CDR1 MNHEY, CDR2 SVGAGI. CDR3 length: 16 amino acids. CDR3 DNA: TGTGCCAGCAGTTACTCGACGAGACAGGGGAGTTCACCCCTCCACTTT. Translation gives CASSYSTRQGSSPLHF.

The rearrangement uses TRBV11-2 and TRBJ2-3; 9 bases are a match to TRBD2. The CDR3 loop spans 14 amino acids. J gave up 6 bases and V 7 bases, and 8 bases lay outside the gene matches. Germline V gives CDR1 SGHAT, CDR2 FQNNGV. CDR3: CASKLAGVMDTQYF. In DNA form, the CDR3 reads TGTGCCAGCAAGTTAGCGGGGGTGATGGATACGCAGTATTTT.

V and J are TRBV7-9 and TRBJ2-1, with a possible D match to TRBD2 (5 bases). V lost 3 bases and J 4 bases, leaving 16 bases between the germline ends. Germline CDR1 is SEHNR and CDR2 is FQNEAQ (reference sequence). The CDR3 is made up of 16 amino acids. The CDR3 protein is CASSFLSGERYNEQFF. CDR3 nucleotide sequence: TGTGCCAGCAGCTTTCTGTCCGGGGAGAGGTACAATGAGCAGTTCTTC.

The V call is TRBV6-1, the J call TRBJ1-5, with D uncertain. CDR3 length equals 15 residues. Germline lookup yields CDR1 MNHNS and CDR2 SASEGT. Trimming left V 5 bases short and J 1 base short, with 12 bases between. CDR3 region: CASSSRTGSNQPQHF. In DNA form, the CDR3 reads TGTGCCAGCAGTTCCAGGACCGGGAGCAATCAGCCCCAGCATTTT.

The chain recombines TRBV18 with TRBJ1-2, with no clear D. The germline gives CDR1 KGHSH, CDR2 LQKENI. The V end lost 1 base, the J end lost 2 bases, and 11 bases lay between the germline ends. This CDR3 comprises 15 residues. The CDR3 sequence: CASSPLLGRNYGYTF. The CDR3 nucleotides are TGTGCCAGCTCACCACTCCTGGGGAGGAACTATGGCTACACCTTC.

V is TRBV4-3 and J is TRBJ2-1, with 12 bases matching TRBD2. CDR1 and CDR2 (germline): LGHNA, YSLEER. The CDR3 sequence is 15 residues long. Germline trimming cut 1 base from V and 10 bases from J; bases unmatched to any gene: 5. The CDR3 loop is CASSQGLAGGGEQFF. The CDR3 DNA follows: TGCGCCAGCAGCCAAGGGCTAGCGGGAGGGGGGGAGCAGTTCTTC.